This record covers a single T cell receptor beta chain. The antigen is not known. The primer mix had 60 Vbeta and 13 Jbeta primers. Sequenced by immunoSEQ multiplex PCR; TCRdb stores in-frame clones only, minus some. The sample includes tens of thousands of clones. This record comes from a study of cytomegalovirus exposure and HLA in healthy donors. General study points: An analysis that came later showed most CMV-associated TCR beta chains appearing HLA-restricted.

The CDR3 contains 15 residues. Deletions cut 1 base from V and 6 bases from J, with 13 bases between. Looked up from germline, CDR1 is SGHVS and CDR2 is FQNEAQ. The TCR sequence derives from a man aged 50 to 59 in good health and CMV-seronegative. The specimen sequenced was PBMCs. This chain connects TRBV7-8 to TRBJ1-5; D is undetermined. This CDR3 reads CASSLVRVGGQPQHF. The CDR3 DNA is TGTGCCAGCAGCTTAGTTCGGGTTGGCGGTCAGCCCCAGCATTTT.